A single T cell receptor beta chain is shown here with its context. The antigen is undetermined. The sample is drawn from a study of cytomegalovirus exposure and HLA in healthy donors. Whole-study results and caveats: With further analysis later on, most CMV-associated TCR beta chains appeared HLA-restricted. The likely explanation for a cluster of highly shared sequence variants was sequencing artifact.

PCR was performed using 60 Vbeta and 13 Jbeta primers. Sequencing was performed with immunoSEQ multiplex PCR; in TCRdb, only in-frame clones are kept and a portion is missing. The table shows about 200,000 clones, with roughly 85% occurring only once. Germline assignment: CDR1 SGHNT and CDR2 YYREEE (reference sequence). V trimming: 0 bases; J trimming: 7 bases; junction bases outside the gene matches: 6. The CDR3 consists of 14 residues. The sequence was collected from a male donor in good health and CMV-seronegative. The V and J genes are TRBV5-4 and TRBJ2-7; 8 bases map to TRBD1. The specimen was PBMCs. CDR3 coding DNA: TGTGCCAGCAGCTTGGGACAGGGGTTGGATGAGCAGTACTTC. Amino acids: CASSLGQGLDEQYF.